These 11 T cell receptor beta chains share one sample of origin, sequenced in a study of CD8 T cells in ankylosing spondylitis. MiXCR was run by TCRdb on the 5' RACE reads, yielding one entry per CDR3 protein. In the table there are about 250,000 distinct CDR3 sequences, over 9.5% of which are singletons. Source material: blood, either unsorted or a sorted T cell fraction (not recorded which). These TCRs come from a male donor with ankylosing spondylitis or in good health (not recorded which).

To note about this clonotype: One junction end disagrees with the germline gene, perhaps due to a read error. In DNA form, the CDR3 reads TGCACCAGCAGCCAAGAGGGACTTATCTACGAGCAGTACTTC. This encodes CTSSQEGLIYEQYF. V usage is TRBV4-1 and J usage is TRBJ2-7; a weak D match, TRBD2 (6 bases). CDR1 MGHRA and CDR2 YSYEKL come from the germline V gene. The CDR3 contains 14 residues.

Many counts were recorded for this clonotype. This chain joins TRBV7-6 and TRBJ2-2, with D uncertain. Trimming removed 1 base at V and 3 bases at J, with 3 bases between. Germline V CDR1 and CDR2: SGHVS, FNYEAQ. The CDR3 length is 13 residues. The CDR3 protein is CASSLEHTGELFF. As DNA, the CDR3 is TGTGCCAGCAGCTTAGAGCACACCGGGGAGCTGTTTTTT.

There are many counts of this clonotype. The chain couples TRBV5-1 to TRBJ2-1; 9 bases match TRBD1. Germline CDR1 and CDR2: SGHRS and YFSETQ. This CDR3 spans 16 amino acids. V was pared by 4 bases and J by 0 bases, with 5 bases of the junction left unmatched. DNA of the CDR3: TGCGCCAGCAGCAACGACAGGGGGGGCTCCTACAATGAGCAGTTCTTC. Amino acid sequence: CASSNDRGGSYNEQFF.

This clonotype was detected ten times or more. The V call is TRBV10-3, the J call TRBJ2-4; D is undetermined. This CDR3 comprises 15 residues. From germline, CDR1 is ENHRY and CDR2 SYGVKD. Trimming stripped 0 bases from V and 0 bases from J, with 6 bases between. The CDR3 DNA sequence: TGTGCCATCAGTGAGTCAACCCTAGCCAAAAACATTCAGTACTTC. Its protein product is CAISESTLAKNIQYF.

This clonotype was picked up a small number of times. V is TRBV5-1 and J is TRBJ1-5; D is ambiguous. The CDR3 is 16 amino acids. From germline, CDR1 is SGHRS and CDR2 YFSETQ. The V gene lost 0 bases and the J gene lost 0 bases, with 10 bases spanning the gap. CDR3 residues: CASSLDSPASNQPQHF. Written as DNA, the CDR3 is TGCGCCAGCAGCTTGGACTCCCCCGCTAGCAATCAGCCCCAGCATTTT.

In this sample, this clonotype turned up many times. The CDR3 loop is CASSQVAWGNEQFF. CDR3 nucleotides: TGTGCCAGCAGCCAAGTGGCCTGGGGGAATGAGCAGTTCTTC. V gene TRBV3-1 combines with J gene TRBJ2-1, with D possibly being TRBD1 or TRBD2 (5 bases each). Deletions cut 1 base from V and 7 bases from J, with 11 bases between. The CDR3 has 14 amino acids. Germline values: CDR1 LGHDT, CDR2 YNNKEL (reference sequence).

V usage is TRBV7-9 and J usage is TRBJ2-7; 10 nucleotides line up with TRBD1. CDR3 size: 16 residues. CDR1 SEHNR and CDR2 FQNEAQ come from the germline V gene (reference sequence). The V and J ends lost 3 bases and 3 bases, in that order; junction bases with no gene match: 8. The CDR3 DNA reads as TGTGCCAGCAGCTTTTCCCGGGACAGGGGTGGCTACGAGCAGTACTTC. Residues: CASSFSRDRGGYEQYF.

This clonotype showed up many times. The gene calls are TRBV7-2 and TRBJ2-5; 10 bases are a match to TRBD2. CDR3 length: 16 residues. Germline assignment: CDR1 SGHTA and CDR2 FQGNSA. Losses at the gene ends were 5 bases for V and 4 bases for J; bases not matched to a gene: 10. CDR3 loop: CASSQGGLAGAETQYF. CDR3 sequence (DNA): TGTGCCAGCAGCCAGGGAGGGCTAGCGGGAGCAGAGACCCAGTACTTC. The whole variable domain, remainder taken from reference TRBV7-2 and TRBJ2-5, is GAGVSQSPSNKVTEKGKDVELRCDPISGHTALYWYRQSLGQGLEFLIYFQGNSAPDKSGLPSDRFSAERTGGSVSTLTIQRTQQEDSAVYLCASSQGGLAGAETQYFGPGTRLLVL.

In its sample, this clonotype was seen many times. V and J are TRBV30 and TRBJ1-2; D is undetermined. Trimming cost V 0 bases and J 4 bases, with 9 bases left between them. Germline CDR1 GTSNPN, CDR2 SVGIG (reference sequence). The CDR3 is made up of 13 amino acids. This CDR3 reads CAWSVSSPYGYTF. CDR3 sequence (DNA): TGTGCCTGGAGTGTAAGTTCCCCCTATGGCTACACCTTC. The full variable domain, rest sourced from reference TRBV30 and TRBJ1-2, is SQTIHQWPATLVQPVGSPLSLECTVEGTSNPNLYWYRQAAGRGLQLLFYSVGIGQISSEVPQNLSASRPQDRQFILSSKKLLLSDSGFYLCAWSVSSPYGYTFGSGTRLTVV.

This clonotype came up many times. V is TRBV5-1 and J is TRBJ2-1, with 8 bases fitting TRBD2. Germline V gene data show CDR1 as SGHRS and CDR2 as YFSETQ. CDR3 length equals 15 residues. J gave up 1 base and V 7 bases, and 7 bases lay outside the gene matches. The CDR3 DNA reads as TGCGCCAGCCATCGGGGGGGAAGTTCCTACAATGAGCAGTTCTTC. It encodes CASHRGGSSYNEQFF.

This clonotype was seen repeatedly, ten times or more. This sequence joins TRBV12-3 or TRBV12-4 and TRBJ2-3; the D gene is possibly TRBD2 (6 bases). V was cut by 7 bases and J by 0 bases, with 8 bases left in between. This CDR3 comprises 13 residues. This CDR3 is CASTGESTDTQYF. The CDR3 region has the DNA TGTGCCAGCACGGGGGAAAGCACAGATACGCAGTATTTT.